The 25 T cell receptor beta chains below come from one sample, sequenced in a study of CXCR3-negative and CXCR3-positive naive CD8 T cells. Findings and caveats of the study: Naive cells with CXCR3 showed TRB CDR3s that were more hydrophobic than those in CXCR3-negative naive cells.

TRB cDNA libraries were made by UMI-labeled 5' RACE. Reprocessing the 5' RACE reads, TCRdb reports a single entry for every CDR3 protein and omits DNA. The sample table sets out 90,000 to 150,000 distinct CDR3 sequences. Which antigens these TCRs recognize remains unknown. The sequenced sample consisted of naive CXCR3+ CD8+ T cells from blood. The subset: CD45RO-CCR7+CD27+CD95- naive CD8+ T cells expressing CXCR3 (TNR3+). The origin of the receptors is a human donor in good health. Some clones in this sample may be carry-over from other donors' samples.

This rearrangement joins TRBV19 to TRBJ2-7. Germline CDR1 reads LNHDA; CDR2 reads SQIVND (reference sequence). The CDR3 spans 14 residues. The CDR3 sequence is CASSITGGPYEQYF.

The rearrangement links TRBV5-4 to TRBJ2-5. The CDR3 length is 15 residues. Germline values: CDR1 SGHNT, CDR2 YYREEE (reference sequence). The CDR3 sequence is CASSLVSADQETQYF.

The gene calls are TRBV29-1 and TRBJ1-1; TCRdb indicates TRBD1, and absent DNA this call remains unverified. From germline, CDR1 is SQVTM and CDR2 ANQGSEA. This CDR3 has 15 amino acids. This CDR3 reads CSVEETFSGAAEALF.

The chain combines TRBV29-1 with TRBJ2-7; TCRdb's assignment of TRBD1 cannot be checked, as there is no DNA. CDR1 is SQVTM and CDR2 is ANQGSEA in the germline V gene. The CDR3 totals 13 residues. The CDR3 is CSVTRDRSYEQYF.

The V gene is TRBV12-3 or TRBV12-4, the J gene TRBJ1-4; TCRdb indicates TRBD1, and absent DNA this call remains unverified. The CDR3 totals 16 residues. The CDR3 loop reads CASSSRQGPTNEKLFF.

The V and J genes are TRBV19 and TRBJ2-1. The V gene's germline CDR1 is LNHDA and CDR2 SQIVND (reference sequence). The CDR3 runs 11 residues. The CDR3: CASSISNEQFF.

The CDR3 sequence is CASSVGGRTESSYNEQFF. This chain uses TRBV9 with TRBJ2-1; TCRdb indicates TRBD2, and absent DNA this call remains unverified. The CDR3 loop spans 18 amino acids. The V gene's germline CDR1 is SGDLS and CDR2 YYNGEE.

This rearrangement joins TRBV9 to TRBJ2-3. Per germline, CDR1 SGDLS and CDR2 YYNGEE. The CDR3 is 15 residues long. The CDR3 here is CASSVGAVSTDTQYF.

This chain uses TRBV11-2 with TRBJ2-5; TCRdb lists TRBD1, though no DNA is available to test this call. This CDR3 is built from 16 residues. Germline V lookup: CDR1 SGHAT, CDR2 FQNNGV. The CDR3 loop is CASSLWGWGAQETQYF.

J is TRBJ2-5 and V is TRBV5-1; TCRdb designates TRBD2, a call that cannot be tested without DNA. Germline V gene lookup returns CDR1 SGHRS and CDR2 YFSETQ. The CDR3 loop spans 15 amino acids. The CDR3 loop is CASSLESGLKETQYF.

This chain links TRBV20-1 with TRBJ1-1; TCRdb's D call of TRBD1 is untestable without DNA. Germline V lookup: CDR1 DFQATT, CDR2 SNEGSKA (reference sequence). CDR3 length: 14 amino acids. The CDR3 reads CSARDGGRDTEAFF.

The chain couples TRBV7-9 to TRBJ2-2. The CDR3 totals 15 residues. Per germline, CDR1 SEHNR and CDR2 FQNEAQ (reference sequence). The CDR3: CASSLVGGNTGELFF.

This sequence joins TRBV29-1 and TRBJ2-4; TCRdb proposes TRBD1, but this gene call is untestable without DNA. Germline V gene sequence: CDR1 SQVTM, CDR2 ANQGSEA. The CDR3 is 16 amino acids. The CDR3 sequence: CSVEDPGVFAKNIQYF.

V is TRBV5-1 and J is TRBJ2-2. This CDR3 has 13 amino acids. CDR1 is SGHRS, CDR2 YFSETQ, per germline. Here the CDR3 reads CASRDSNTGELFF.

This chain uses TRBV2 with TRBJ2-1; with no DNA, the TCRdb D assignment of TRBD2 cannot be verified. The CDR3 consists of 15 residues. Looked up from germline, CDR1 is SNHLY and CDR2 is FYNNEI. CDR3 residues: CASRGLAGGLNEQFF.

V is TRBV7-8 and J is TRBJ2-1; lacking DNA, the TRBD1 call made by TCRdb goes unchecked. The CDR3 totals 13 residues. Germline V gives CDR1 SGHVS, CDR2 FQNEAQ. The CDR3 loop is CASSWTGAYEQFF.

CDR3 protein: CSAGLAGGYEQYF. The chain links TRBV29-1 to TRBJ2-7; the TRBD2 assignment by TCRdb is unverifiable without DNA. Per the germline V gene, CDR1 is SQVTM and CDR2 is ANQGSEA. CDR3 length: 13 amino acids.

The CDR3 sequence: CASSTTGQLLNYGYTF. The chain uses TRBV28 and TRBJ1-2; with no DNA, the TCRdb D assignment of TRBD1 cannot be verified. CDR3 length equals 16 residues. The germline V gene encodes CDR1 MDHEN and CDR2 SYDVKM.

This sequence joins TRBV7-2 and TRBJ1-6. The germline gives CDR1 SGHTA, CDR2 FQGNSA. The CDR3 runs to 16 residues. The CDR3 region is CASSQGDAYYNSPLHF.

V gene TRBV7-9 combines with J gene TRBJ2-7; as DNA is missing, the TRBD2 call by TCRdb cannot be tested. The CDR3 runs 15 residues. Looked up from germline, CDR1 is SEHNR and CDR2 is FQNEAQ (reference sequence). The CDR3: CASSLSAGGLSEQYF.

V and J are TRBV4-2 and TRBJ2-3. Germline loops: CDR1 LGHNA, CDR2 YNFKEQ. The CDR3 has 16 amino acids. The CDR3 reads CASSQVPTYSTDTQYF.

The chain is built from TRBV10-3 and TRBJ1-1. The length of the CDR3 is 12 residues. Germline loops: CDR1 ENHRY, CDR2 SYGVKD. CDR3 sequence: CAISGGNTEAFF.

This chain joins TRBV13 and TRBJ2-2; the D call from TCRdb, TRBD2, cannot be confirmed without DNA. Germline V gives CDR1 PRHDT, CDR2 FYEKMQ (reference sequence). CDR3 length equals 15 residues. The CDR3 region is CASRPKGLGSPELIF.

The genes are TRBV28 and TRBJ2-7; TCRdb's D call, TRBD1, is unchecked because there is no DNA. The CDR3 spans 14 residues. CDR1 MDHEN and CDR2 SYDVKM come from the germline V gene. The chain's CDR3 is CASSFRDNSYEQYF.

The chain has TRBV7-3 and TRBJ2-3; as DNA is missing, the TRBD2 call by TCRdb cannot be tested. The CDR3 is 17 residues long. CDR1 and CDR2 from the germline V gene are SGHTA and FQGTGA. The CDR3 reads CASSLTYLAGAPDTQYF.